These 22 T cell receptor beta chains were sequenced from one sample in a study of technical replicates of blood from a few donors (dated 2017 in TCRdb). Library prep was done by the immunoSEQ multiplex PCR assay. TCRdb holds this immuneACCESS table with in-frame rearrangements only. Some clones are missing; in checked studies, unresolved V genes explain under half, and the rest has no known cause. The sample yields 75,000 or so clones; roughly 94% were counted once. Jointly, the top ten make up more than 0.25% of the sample. Sequences were obtained from T cells isolated from PBMCs. The receptors shown here come from a human donor in good health.

This chain connects TRBV2 to TRBJ2-1, with 12 bases aligning to TRBD2. V lost 3 bases and J lost 12; bases outside the gene matches: 9. The germline CDR1 and CDR2 sequences are SNHLY and FYNNEI. This CDR3 region has 15 residues. The CDR3, as DNA: TGTGCCAGCAGTGACTTGACTAGCGGGGGACCTATGCAGTTCTTC. Encoded protein: CASSDLTSGGPMQFF.

CDR3 coding DNA: TGTGCCAGCAGTTCAAGGCAGGGGGCTTCTCAGCCCCAGCATTTT. The encoded protein is CASSSRQGASQPQHF. This sequence joins TRBV28 and TRBJ1-5, with 8 bases fitting TRBD1. With V trimmed by 4 bases and J by 6 bases, 8 bases remained unmatched. This CDR3 is built from 15 residues. Germline CDR1 is MDHEN and CDR2 is SYDVKM.

The chain links TRBV15 to TRBJ1-2; D uncertain. Germline V gene lookup returns CDR1 LNHNV and CDR2 YYDKDF (reference sequence). The CDR3 runs to 11 residues. V lost 5 bases and J lost 8, with 9 bases in between. CDR3 amino acids: CATSGAGGYTF. The CDR3 bases are TGTGCCACCAGCGGTGCAGGCGGCTACACCTTC.

This sequence joins TRBV10-3 and TRBJ2-2, with 8 bases matching TRBD2. The CDR3 covers 14 residues. The junction had 1 base not matched to a gene; V was cut back by 6 bases and J by 1 base. Germline CDR1 ENHRY, CDR2 SYGVKD. The CDR3 nucleotides are TGTGCCATCAGGAGCGGGGGGAACACCGGGGAGCTGTTTTTT. This translates into CAIRSGGNTGELFF.

The gene calls are TRBV5-1 and TRBJ2-3; 8 nucleotides match TRBD2. The CDR3 spans 15 residues. J was trimmed by 6 bases and V by 3 bases; bases with no gene match: 9. Germline assignment: CDR1 SGHRS and CDR2 YFSETQ. CDR3 in DNA: TGCGCCAGCAGCTCCGGGACTAGGGAAGCCGATACGCAGTATTTT. As protein: CASSSGTREADTQYF.

This chain joins TRBV19 and TRBJ2-7, with 9 bases fitting TRBD1. The CDR3 consists of 15 residues. The V gene's germline CDR1 is LNHDA and CDR2 SQIVND (reference sequence). After removal of 4 bases from V and 1 base from J, the junction contained 5 bases not matched to a gene. The CDR3 here is CASSTTGGPSYEQYF. The CDR3 DNA reads as TGTGCCAGTAGTACGACAGGGGGACCGTCCTACGAGCAGTACTTC.

The chain recombines TRBV30 with TRBJ1-6, with TRBD1 matching over 9 bases. Per germline, CDR1 GTSNPN and CDR2 SVGIG (reference sequence). CDR3 length equals 13 residues. The ends lost 8 bases at V and 7 bases at J; junction bases unmatched: 6. The CDR3 here is CASTGTGNSPLHF. Written as DNA, the CDR3 is TGTGCCAGTACCGGGACAGGGAATTCACCCCTCCACTTT.

The chain couples TRBV18 to TRBJ1-1; no firm D call. Deletions cut 3 bases from V and 5 bases from J, with 16 bases between. The germline V gene has CDR1 KGHSH and CDR2 LQKENI. CDR3 length: 15 residues. The CDR3 loop is CASSPTRGSGTEAFF. The CDR3 coding sequence is TGTGCCAGCTCACCCACGCGGGGTTCGGGAACTGAAGCTTTCTTT.

The chain carries TRBV5-1 and TRBJ1-2, with D uncertain. Trimming stripped 4 bases from V and 0 bases from J, with 16 bases between. Germline CDR1 SGHRS, CDR2 YFSETQ. CDR3 length: 16 amino acids. CDR3 residues: CASSDLPGASNYGYTF. CDR3 nucleotide sequence: TGCGCCAGCAGCGACCTACCGGGAGCTTCTAACTATGGCTACACCTTC.

The chain links TRBV25-1 to TRBJ1-1; D is possibly TRBD1 (5 bases). From germline, CDR1 is MGHDK and CDR2 SYGVNS. Deletions cut 8 bases from V and 2 bases from J, with 12 bases between. The CDR3 has 13 amino acids. The CDR3 nucleotides read TGTGCCAGCGGACCTACAGGAAACACTGAAGCTTTCTTT. The encoded protein is CASGPTGNTEAFF.

This rearrangement joins TRBV7-9 to TRBJ1-2, with 7 bases matching TRBD1. This CDR3 has 14 residues. V lost 1 base to trimming and J lost 7 bases; unmatched junction nucleotides: 6. Germline CDR1 and CDR2: SEHNR and FQNEAQ (reference sequence). The CDR3 DNA sequence: TGTGCCAGCAGCTTAGGCCCGGGACAGTTTGGCTACACCTTC. It is translated as CASSLGPGQFGYTF. Full variable domain (remainder filled in from reference TRBV7-9 and TRBJ1-2): DTGVSQNPRHKITKRGQNVTFRCDPISEHNRLYWYRQTLGQGPEFLTYFQNEAQLEKSRLLSDRFSAERPKGSFSTLEIQRTEQGDSAMYLCASSLGPGQFGYTFGSGTRLTVV.

The V and J genes are TRBV5-6 and TRBJ1-1; no reliable D call. The CDR3 extends over 14 amino acids. Germline CDR1 reads SGHDT; CDR2 reads YYEEEE. With 0 bases removed from V and 4 bases from J, the gap between germline ends came to 10 bases. CDR3 residues: CASSLVVSATEAFF. The CDR3 nucleotides read TGTGCCAGCAGCTTGGTAGTCTCCGCCACTGAAGCTTTCTTT.

This clone occurred a few times. The V and J genes are TRBV9 and TRBJ1-6; no clear D. Trimming removed 1 base from V and 2 bases from J, with 10 bases in between. The CDR3 sequence is 16 residues long. Germline-derived CDR1 and CDR2 are SGDLS and YYNGEE. Written as DNA, the CDR3 is TGTGCCAGCAGCGTATCAGACACAACCTATAATTCACCCCTCCACTTT. It yields the protein CASSVSDTTYNSPLHF.

The chain links TRBV25-1 to TRBJ2-5; D might be TRBD1 (6 bases). Trimming shortened V by 4 bases and J by 5 bases, and 8 bases separated the two germline ends. The CDR3 runs 12 residues. Per the germline V gene, CDR1 is MGHDK and CDR2 is SYGVNS. The CDR3 sequence is CASSGRGETQYF. The CDR3 coding sequence is TGTGCCAGCAGTGGAAGGGGGGAGACCCAGTACTTC.

V gene TRBV2 combines with J gene TRBJ2-2; 12 bases are a match to TRBD2. CDR3 length equals 15 residues. Germline lookup yields CDR1 SNHLY and CDR2 FYNNEI. V lost 4 bases to trimming and J lost 8 bases; unmatched junction nucleotides: 5. The chain's CDR3 is CASSASGRAVGELFF. The DNA of the CDR3 is TGTGCCAGCAGTGCTAGCGGGAGGGCCGTTGGGGAGCTGTTTTTT. Complete variable domain (other parts from reference TRBV2 and TRBJ2-2): EPEVTQTPSHQVTQMGQEVILRCVPISNHLYFYWYRQILGQKVEFLVSFYNNEISEKSEIFDDQFSVERPDGSNFTLKIRSTKLEDSAMYFCASSASGRAVGELFFGEGSRLTVL.

This clone appeared a single time. The V call is TRBV25-1, the J call TRBJ1-5; a possible D gene is TRBD1 (6 bases). Germline CDR1 MGHDK, CDR2 SYGVNS. The germline V and J ends were trimmed by 5 bases and 3 bases, with 8 bases remaining between them. This CDR3 is 13 amino acids long. CDR3 loop: CASSTGYNQPQHF. In DNA form, the CDR3 reads TGTGCCAGCAGTACAGGGTACAATCAGCCCCAGCATTTT. The full variable domain, rest sourced from reference TRBV25-1 and TRBJ1-5, is EADIYQTPRYLVIGTGKKITLECSQTMGHDKMYWYQQDPGMELHLIHYSYGVNSTEKGDLSSESTVSRIRTEHFPLTLESARPSHTSQYLCASSTGYNQPQHFGDGTRLSIL.

DNA for the CDR3: TGTGCCAGCAGTTCTGACAGGTACGAGCAGTACTTC. This translates into CASSSDRYEQYF. The rearrangement joins TRBV28 to TRBJ2-7, with D possibly matching TRBD1 (6 bases). Germline V gene sequence: CDR1 MDHEN, CDR2 SYDVKM. Between the trimmed V and J ends, which lost 4 bases and 4 bases, there was a span of 8 bases. The CDR3 is 12 amino acids.

This clone appeared once. As DNA, the CDR3 is TGTGCCAGCAGCTTAGTGGCGGGATACTCCTACGAGCAGTACTTC. Amino acid sequence: CASSLVAGYSYEQYF. This chain links TRBV11-2 with TRBJ2-7; D possibly corresponds to TRBD2 (6 bases). Germline assignment: CDR1 SGHAT and CDR2 FQNNGV. The CDR3 covers 15 residues. V was pared by 1 base and J by 0 bases, with 10 bases between.

The chain couples TRBV28 to TRBJ1-5; 11 bases map to TRBD1. After removal of 6 bases from V and 11 bases from J, the junction contained 6 bases not matched to a gene. Germline V gives CDR1 MDHEN, CDR2 SYDVKM. The CDR3 runs 13 residues. Here the CDR3 DNA reads TGTGCCAGCAGGGGACAGGGGGTTCAAACCCAGCATTTT. Amino acids: CASRGQGVQTQHF.

This chain joins TRBV7-6 and TRBJ2-6, with TRBD2 matching over 14 bases. This CDR3 is 18 amino acids long. V dropped 3 bases and J dropped 3; count of bases not matched to a gene: 4. Germline V CDR1 and CDR2: SGHVS, FNYEAQ. The CDR3 reads CASSLGLAGVSGANVLTF. The CDR3 nucleotides are TGTGCCAGCAGCTTGGGACTAGCGGGAGTGAGTGGGGCCAACGTCCTGACTTTC.

The CDR3 region has the DNA TGTGCCAGCTCACCAAGGACAGGGGAGTACGAGCAGTACTTC. The encoded protein is CASSPRTGEYEQYF. V gene TRBV18 combines with J gene TRBJ2-7; 9 nucleotides agree with TRBD1. Germline loops: CDR1 KGHSH, CDR2 LQKENI. Losses at the gene ends were 2 bases for V and 4 bases for J; bases not matched to a gene: 3. The length of the CDR3 is 14 residues.

This chain joins TRBV10-2 and TRBJ1-1; no firm D call. The CDR3 runs to 10 residues. From germline, CDR1 is WSHSY and CDR2 SAAADI. Trimming left V 8 bases short and J 5 bases short, with 6 bases between. CDR3 bases: TGCGCCAGCCGAGGGACTGAAGCTTTCTTT. This translates into CASRGTEAFF.